This TCR beta chain was sequenced for a study of blood T cell repertoires in COVID-19. At the level of the study: The origin of the acute and convalescent COVID-19 samples was the United States, Italy and Spain.

As originally analysed: For nucleated cells, counts were estimated from reference gene primer amplification. Clones were read by immunoSEQ multiplex PCR, and TCRdb kept only the in-frame ones, dropping some. For V, J and clone size, that table is used; D and trimming come from the DNA. This table has about 160,000 clones, more than 80% appearing once. This CDR3 contains 13 residues. V was pared by 5 bases and J by 4 bases, with 6 bases of the junction left unmatched. Germline V gene data show CDR1 as GTSNPN and CDR2 as SVGIG (reference sequence). This chain uses TRBV30 with TRBJ2-3, with 7 nucleotides matching TRBD2. Sequenced input: peripheral blood. The sequence came from a man aged 18 to 30 with COVID-19, enrolled during active disease. CDR3 amino acids: CAWGRVGADTQYF. The CDR3 coding sequence is TGTGCCTGGGGGAGGGTCGGGGCAGATACGCAGTATTTT.